This T cell receptor (beta chain) was recorded in a study of T-cell reconstitution after alpha-beta-depleted transplantation in children listed by TCRdb under 2016. For the wider study: Using TCR repertoire profiling, the study quantitatively followed how T-cell immune reconstitution unfolded in children after TCRalphabeta/CD19-depleted allogeneic hematopoietic cell transplantation. What the study reported, not specific to this receptor: In some patients, the high TCRbeta diversity seen at day 60 was put down to recipient T cells and intrathymic progenitors that had survived conditioning. Over the following months the frequencies of hyperexpanded clones went down, and after one year T-cell counts and TCRbeta diversity were mostly credited to newly produced T cells. The apparently early recovery of alphabetaT-cell counts about two months after transplant reportedly depended on only several hundred rapidly expanded clones that came from non-depleted graft cells.

The library was generated by PCR. Instrument on record: Illumina HiSeq 2500. Molecular barcoding was employed in the preparation of TCR libraries, with unique molecular identifiers being used to normalize TCRbeta repertoire quantification. The raw public reads went through TCRdb reprocessing: fastp at Q25, MiXCR clone calling, in-frame beta chains kept. Each record represents a unique CDR3 protein, reported with the most common genes and DNA among its rows. The table for this sample lists 90,000 to 120,000 distinct CDR3 sequences; about 6.4% of them were counted only once. The ten top clones hold roughly 24% of the sample. Details on this clonotype: The specificity of this receptor is unknown. The junction differs from germline at one of its ends, possibly a read error.

The CDR3 runs 18 amino acids, cysteine and phenylalanine included. The only DNA kept is the CDR3, 54 bases in frame from the first base. The germline V gene specifies MGHRA as CDR1 and YSYEKL as CDR2. What this sample's treatment or condition label stands for: allogeneic hematopoietic cell transplantation with graft depleted of TCRalphabeta T cells and CD19 B cells. Transplant recipients were children who received TCRalphabeta/CD19-depleted allogeneic hematopoietic cell grafts. This clonotype originated in a male patient aged 2-9 years who had a stem cell transplant for acute lymphoblastic leukemia, so the T cells may come from the graft donor. Material: PBMCs, mostly from graft donor cells, obtained 360 days after TCRalphabeta/CD19-depleted stem cell transplant. This chain joins TRBV4-1 to TRBJ2-6, and possibly TRBD1, on 6 matching bases. The DNA sequence is given as TGCACCAGCAGCCAAGAAGACAGGATGAGCTCTGGGGCCAACGTCCTGACTTTC. Its translation reads: CTSSQEDRMSSGANVLTF.